These 24 T cell receptor beta chains came from one sample sequenced in a study of breast tumors, draining lymph nodes, adjacent tissues. TCRdb reanalysed the multiplex PCR reads using MiXCR and keeps one entry per CDR3 protein. The sample consists of roughly 20,000 distinct CDR3 sequences, 32% of them appearing once. The sample was breast tumor tissue. The receptors derive from a female donor with breast cancer. Some clones in this sample may be carry-over from other donors' samples.

This clonotype was recorded many times. This chain connects TRBV6-5 to TRBJ2-2, with D possibly matching TRBD2 (6 bases). V gave up 7 bases and J gave up 4 bases, with 28 bases separating them. This CDR3 spans 19 amino acids. Germline lookup yields CDR1 MNHEY and CDR2 SVGAGI. As DNA, the CDR3 is TGTGCCAGCACTTCTTTCACGGGGTTCGGGAGTCATGGCACCGGGGAGCTGTTTTTT. Protein sequence: CASTSFTGFGSHGTGELFF.

At least ten counts were recorded for this clonotype. The chain has TRBV7-8 and TRBJ2-7; D gene ambiguous. CDR1 SGHVS and CDR2 FQNEAQ come from the germline V gene. This CDR3 region has 12 residues. Trimming took off 4 bases at V and 6 bases at J, with 10 bases between the two ends. DNA for the CDR3: TGTGCCAGCAGCTCTCCCCCTGTCGAGCAGTACTTC. It encodes CASSSPPVEQYF.

The CDR3 bases are TGTGCCAGCAGGTCTACTAGCGGAGAGGGGGAGCTGTTTTTT. This translates into CASRSTSGEGELFF. This chain connects TRBV6-2 or TRBV6-3 to TRBJ2-2, with TRBD2 matching over 8 bases. Losses at the gene ends were 6 bases for V and 8 bases for J; bases not matched to a gene: 8. The CDR3 contains 14 residues. Germline V gene sequence: CDR1 MNHEY, CDR2 SVGEGT.

In its sample, this clonotype was seen many times. This chain uses TRBV7-9 with TRBJ2-7; 9 nucleotides agree with TRBD2. The CDR3 loop spans 15 amino acids. The germline V gene encodes CDR1 SEHNR and CDR2 FQNEAQ (reference sequence). The V segment lost 1 base and the J segment 3 bases; nucleotides outside the gene matches: 4. The CDR3 sequence: CASSLGNSGSYEQYF. The CDR3, as DNA: TGTGCCAGCAGCTTAGGTAATAGCGGGAGCTACGAGCAGTACTTC.

This clonotype was observed at least ten times. V is TRBV27 and J is TRBJ1-6; TRBD1 is a possible D gene (5 bases). The CDR3 has 15 residues. V lost 3 bases and J lost 7, with 13 bases in between. Per germline, CDR1 MNHEY and CDR2 SMNVEV (reference sequence). CDR3 coding DNA: TGTGCCAGCAGTTTGCGGGACGACCTGAATTCACCCCTCCACTTT. Amino acid sequence: CASSLRDDLNSPLHF.

The rearrangement joins TRBV7-3 to TRBJ2-3; perhaps D is TRBD1 or TRBD2 (6 bases each). Trimming pared 3 bases from V and 0 bases from J, leaving 22 bases between. The CDR3 sequence is 19 residues long. CDR1 is SGHTA and CDR2 is FQGTGA in the germline V gene. The CDR3 loop is CASSLKGGPAGRSTDTQYF. The DNA of the CDR3 is TGTGCCAGCAGCTTGAAGGGGGGTCCCGCAGGCCGTAGCACAGATACGCAGTATTTT.

In this sample, this clonotype turned up many times. CDR3 DNA: TGTGCCAGCAGCCCATACGTAACTAGCGGGAGCACAGATACGCAGTATTTT. Translating it yields CASSPYVTSGSTDTQYF. The chain is built from TRBV11-2 and TRBJ2-3, with 9 bases aligning to TRBD2. Germline V gene data show CDR1 as SGHAT and CDR2 as FQNNGV. There are 17 residues in the CDR3. The V and J ends lost 5 bases and 0 bases, in that order; junction bases with no gene match: 9.

This clonotype was detected ten times or more. The rearrangement links TRBV4-3 to TRBJ2-5, with 7 bases matching TRBD2. V dropped 0 bases and J dropped 5; count of bases not matched to a gene: 9. The CDR3 consists of 16 residues. The V gene's germline CDR1 is LGHNA and CDR2 YSLEER. CDR3 nucleotides: TGCGCCAGCAGCCAAGAATGGCCTGGGGAGGGGGAGACCCAGTACTTC. This translates into CASSQEWPGEGETQYF.

Comment on this clonotype: Relative to the germline gene, one junction end is altered; a read error may explain this. The chain employs TRBV6-1 and TRBJ2-7; D remains ambiguous. The CDR3 has 12 residues. Looked up from germline, CDR1 is MNHNS and CDR2 is SASEGT. CDR3 residues: CASSRRSCEQYF. DNA for the CDR3: TGTGCCAGCTCGAGACGATCCTGCGAGCAGTACTTC.

By proportion, this clonotype is large. The chain carries TRBV10-3 and TRBJ2-3; 9 nucleotides line up with TRBD2. V trimming: 2 bases; J trimming: 3 bases; junction bases outside the gene matches: 0. The CDR3 totals 14 residues. Germline-derived CDR1 and CDR2 are ENHRY and SYGVKD. As DNA, the CDR3 is TGTGCCATCAGTGAGACTAGCGGGACAGATACGCAGTATTTT. Translated: CAISETSGTDTQYF.

The rearrangement joins TRBV7-8 to TRBJ1-4; D not resolved. Germline CDR1 is SGHVS and CDR2 is FQNEAQ. Trimming took 5 bases from V and 2 from J, leaving 9 bases between them. The CDR3 sequence is 14 residues long. CDR3 in amino acids: CASSRGRTNEKLFF. CDR3 nucleotides: TGTGCCAGCAGCCGGGGTCGGACTAATGAAAAACTGTTTTTT.

Of note for this clonotype: One end of the junction does not line up with germline, which may come from a read error. The chain joins TRBV12-3 or TRBV12-4 to TRBJ1-2, with a possible D match to TRBD1 (6 bases). This CDR3 comprises 16 residues. CDR3 sequence reads: CASGLGTGRFNYGYTF. The CDR3 DNA reads TGTGCCAGCGGTTTGGGTACAGGGCGGTTTAACTATGGCTACACCTTC.

This clonotype occurred many times. The chain has TRBV3-1 and TRBJ1-2; D unclear. In germline, CDR1 is LGHDT, CDR2 YNNKEL (reference sequence). The CDR3 runs 16 residues. Trimming shortened V by 1 base and J by 0 bases, and 12 bases separated the two germline ends. CDR3 nucleotides: TGTGCCAGCAGCCAAGGGGGTCACAGCACTAACTATGGCTACACCTTC. Encoded protein: CASSQGGHSTNYGYTF.

This clonotype was observed many times. The chain carries TRBV6-1 and TRBJ2-7, with TRBD1 as a possible D gene (6 bases). The CDR3 has 14 amino acids. Germline V gives CDR1 MNHNS, CDR2 SASEGT. V dropped 6 bases and J dropped 4 bases, with 16 bases sitting between them. Written as DNA, the CDR3 is TGTGCCAGCAGAATGGGGGCCCAGATTTACGAGCAGTACTTC. Translated: CASRMGAQIYEQYF.

This clonotype was seen at least ten times. The CDR3 reads CASSPGLAGKETQYF. Written as DNA, the CDR3 is TGTGCCAGCAGTCCAGGACTAGCTGGGAAAGAGACCCAGTACTTC. J is TRBJ2-5 and V is TRBV7-6; TRBD2 aligns across 8 bases. The CDR3 has 15 amino acids. Germline lookup yields CDR1 SGHVS and CDR2 FNYEAQ. After removal of 6 bases from V and 3 bases from J, the junction contained 9 bases not matched to a gene.

In this sample, this clonotype is medium-sized. J is TRBJ2-1 and V is TRBV7-9; no reliable D call. The CDR3 is 12 residues long. Per germline, CDR1 SEHNR and CDR2 FQNEAQ (reference sequence). The V gene lost 1 base and the J gene lost 6 bases, with 4 bases spanning the gap. The CDR3 region is CASSLDTNEQFF. For the CDR3, the DNA is TGTGCCAGCAGCTTAGATACCAATGAGCAGTTCTTC.

The sample holds many counts of this clonotype. The chain couples TRBV30 to TRBJ2-7; D may be TRBD2 (7 bases). V was clipped by 2 bases and J by 1 base, with 15 bases between them. Germline CDR1 and CDR2: GTSNPN and SVGIG (reference sequence). The CDR3 is 15 residues long. The CDR3 sequence: CAWSIRGAKSYEQYF. The CDR3 bases are TGTGCCTGGAGTATACGGGGGGCGAAGTCCTACGAGCAGTACTTC.

This clonotype appeared a single time. A much larger clonotype is one base distant, so this may be a read error. The chain joins TRBV7-9 to TRBJ1-5, with D unclear. Trimming left V 2 bases short and J 0 bases short, with 11 bases between. Per the germline V gene, CDR1 is SEHNR and CDR2 is FQNEAQ (reference sequence). CDR3 length equals 16 residues. As DNA, the CDR3 is TGTGCCAGCAGCTTAAAGGGCCGACATAGCAATCAGCCCCAGCATTTT. It specifies CASSLKGRHSNQPQHF. The whole variable domain, filled in from reference TRBV7-9 and TRBJ1-5, reads DTGVSQNPRHKITKRGQNVTFRCDPISEHNRLYWYRQTLGQGPEFLTYFQNEAQLEKSRLLSDRFSAERPKGSFSTLEIQRTEQGDSAMYLCASSLKGRHSNQPQHFGDGTRLSIL.

This clonotype is medium-sized in the sample. V and J are TRBV7-9 and TRBJ2-5; 9 bases match TRBD1. The V gene end was trimmed by 5 bases and the J gene end by 2 bases; junction bases not matched to a gene: 18. Germline assignment: CDR1 SEHNR and CDR2 FQNEAQ (reference sequence). The CDR3 spans 19 residues. CDR3 sequence (DNA): TGTGCCAGCAGCGATCCCAATACGAACAGGGGGCCCCCTCAAGAGACCCAGTACTTC. This gives the protein CASSDPNTNRGPPQETQYF.

The chain joins TRBV28 to TRBJ2-5, with no clear D. Trimming shortened V by 7 bases and J by 5 bases, and 14 bases separated the two germline ends. CDR3 size: 13 residues. Looked up from germline, CDR1 is MDHEN and CDR2 is SYDVKM. Here the CDR3 reads CASTTQVVETQYF. The CDR3 bases are TGTGCCAGCACCACCCAGGTGGTGGAGACCCAGTACTTC.

In the case of this clonotype: This clone may be a read error of a much larger clone one base away. This chain connects TRBV28 to TRBJ1-5; D ambiguous. Germline V lookup: CDR1 MDHEN, CDR2 SYDVKM. The CDR3 length is 15 residues. CDR3 DNA: TGTGCCAGCAGTTTAGGTCGACCGACGGGTCAGCCCCGGCATTTT. Encoded protein: CASSLGRPTGQPRHF.

This clonotype showed up just a few times. A much larger clone is a single base away; this may be a read error. The J gene is TRBJ2-3, the V gene TRBV18; TRBD2 matches at 7 bases. The length of the CDR3 is 14 residues. Germline values: CDR1 KGHSH, CDR2 LQKENI. The CDR3 sequence: CAGSPTSVGDTQYF. The CDR3 coding sequence is TGTGCCGGCTCACCAACTAGCGTGGGAGATACGCAGTATTTT.

The chain couples TRBV20-1 to TRBJ2-1; 11 bases line up with TRBD2. The V gene's germline CDR1 is DFQATT and CDR2 SNEGSKA (reference sequence). The CDR3 consists of 14 residues. The trim removed 5 bases at V and 0 bases at J, leaving 0 bases unmatched. The CDR3: CSAGLAGSYNEQFF. The CDR3 DNA follows: TGCAGTGCTGGACTAGCGGGCTCCTACAATGAGCAGTTCTTC.

This clonotype was recorded at least ten times. The V and J genes are TRBV11-3 and TRBJ2-2; the match to TRBD2 covers 11 bases. V shed 5 bases, J shed 7 bases, and the junction held 9 bases outside the gene matches. The CDR3 is made up of 16 amino acids. Per germline, CDR1 SGHNT and CDR2 YENEEA. The CDR3 sequence is CASSPGGSGRDGELFF. CDR3 DNA: TGTGCCAGCAGCCCCGGAGGTAGCGGGAGGGACGGGGAGCTGTTTTTT.